This T cell receptor (beta chain) was sequenced during a study of CD8+ T cells in alopecia areata. Study-wide context: Tofacitinib was taken orally by treated patients, and the dose was 5 to 10 mg twice daily. Patients took tofacitinib for 6 to 18 months, followed by 6 drug-free months.

RNA was extracted and reverse transcribed into cDNA as the sequencing template. The repertoire was sequenced with immunoSEQ multiplex PCR; TCRdb's copy has only in-frame clones and lacks some. The sample lists 190,000 or so clones; more than 45% were seen once. General study points: Throughout tofacitinib, many expanded lesional clones continued to persist in scalp and blood.

Treatment: oral pan-JAK inhibitor, 5-10 mg twice daily. Those with alopecia areata gave lesional scalp punch biopsies and peripheral blood. Per the germline V gene, CDR1 is MDHEN and CDR2 is SYDVKM. V lost 4 bases and J lost 10; bases outside the gene matches: 3. The CDR3 length is 12 residues. This clone occurred a few times. Its antigen remains unidentified. Sequenced material: CD4+ T cells sorted from blood, taken at week 24, from a patient treated with tofacitinib. The chain combines TRBV28 with TRBJ2-1; 8 bases agree with TRBD2. This receptor was taken from a human donor with alopecia areata. Written as DNA, the CDR3 is TGTGCCAGCAGTTCATTAGCGGGAGAGCAGTTCTTC. It is translated as CASSSLAGEQFF.